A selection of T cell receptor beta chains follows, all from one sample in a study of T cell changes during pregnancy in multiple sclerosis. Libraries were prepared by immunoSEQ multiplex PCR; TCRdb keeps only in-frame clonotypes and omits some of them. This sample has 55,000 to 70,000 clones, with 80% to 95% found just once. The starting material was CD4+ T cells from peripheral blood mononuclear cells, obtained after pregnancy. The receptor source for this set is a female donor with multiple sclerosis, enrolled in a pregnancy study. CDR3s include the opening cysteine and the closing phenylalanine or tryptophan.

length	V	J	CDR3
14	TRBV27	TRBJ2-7	CASRDSGTPYEQYF
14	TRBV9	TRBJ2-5	CASSVAPGQRDQYF
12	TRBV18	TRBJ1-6	CASSPGNSPLHF
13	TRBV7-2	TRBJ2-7	CASSPTGVYEQYF
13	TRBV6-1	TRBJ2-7	CASSTGGHPEQYF
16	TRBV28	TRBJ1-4	CASSPSGGRDREKLFF
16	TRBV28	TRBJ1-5	CASKYSGQGIAQPQHF
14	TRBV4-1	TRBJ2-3	CASSQGRATDTQYF
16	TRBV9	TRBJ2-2	CASSSRQEPNTGELFF
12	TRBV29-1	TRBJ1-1	CSAITENTEAFF
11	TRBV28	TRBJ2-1	CATNGNNEQFF
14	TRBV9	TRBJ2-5	CASQRGGPQETQYF
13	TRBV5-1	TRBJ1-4	CASRAREYEKLFF
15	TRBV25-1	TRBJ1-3	CASSPGQGAGNTIYF
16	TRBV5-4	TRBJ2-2	CASSLGDRPNTGELFF
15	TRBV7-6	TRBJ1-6	CASSSLGQNGSPLHF
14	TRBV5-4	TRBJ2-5	CASSSSQGRETQYF
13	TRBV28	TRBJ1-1	CASSLITRTEAFF
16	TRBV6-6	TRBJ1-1	CASSPNLGSMNTEAFF
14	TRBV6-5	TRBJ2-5	CASRLAGGLETQYF
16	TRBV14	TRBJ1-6	CASSQGVGVYNSPLHF
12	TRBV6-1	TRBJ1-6	CASGGRDSPLHF
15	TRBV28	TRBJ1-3	CASSFRGLTGNTIYF
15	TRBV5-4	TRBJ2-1	CASSRLAGRYNEQFF
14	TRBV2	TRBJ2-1	CASMGLLGGNEQFF
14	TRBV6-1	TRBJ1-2	CASILEGAGYGYTF
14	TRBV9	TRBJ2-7	CASSPGTSLHEQYF
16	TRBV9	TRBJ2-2	CASSEDVTGASGELFF
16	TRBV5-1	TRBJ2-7	CASRQGLAGVPHEQYF
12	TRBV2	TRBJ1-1	CASSRDRAEAFF
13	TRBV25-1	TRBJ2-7	CASKGTGIYEQYF
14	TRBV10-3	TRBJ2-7	CAIRRDGVSYEQYF
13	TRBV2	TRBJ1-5	CASSGQGIQPQHF
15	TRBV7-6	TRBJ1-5	CASSLGTGSNQPQHF
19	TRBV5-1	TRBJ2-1	CASSPAGLAGGRTYNEQFF